This record covers a single TCR beta chain. Its antigen remains undetermined. The record has no base qualities; no much larger clone is one base away. This sample was included in a study of OX40 agonist ivuxolimab in advanced cancers. Background on the whole study: Ivuxolimab, which targeted the costimulatory receptor OX40 (CD134), was an agonistic, fully human IgG2 monoclonal antibody. Intravenous ivuxolimab was administered to patients every 2 weeks at six dose levels: 0.01, 0.1, 0.3, 1.5, 3 and 10 mg/kg. Of the approximately 50 dose-escalation patients, hepatocellular carcinoma was present in about 19, melanoma in around 15, renal cell carcinoma in 9 and head and neck cancer in 9. In the dose-escalation cohort, approximately 83% of patients were male, and the mean age was approximately 60 years with a range of roughly 20 to 85. Patients were allowed to have had prior anti-PD-1, anti-PD-L1 or anti-CTLA-4 therapy, and approximately 37% of the dose-escalation patients had been treated with checkpoint inhibitors. Partial responses were achieved by three dose-escalation patients, of whom one had hepatocellular carcinoma and two had cutaneous melanoma. The purpose of peripheral TCRbeta sequencing was to test whether ivuxolimab changed TCR sequence diversity and led to clonal T-cell expansion. The paper describes the monotherapy dose-escalation part (N ≈ 52 patients) of the phase I trial of ivuxolimab. Here is what the overall study found, with its caveats: Clonal expansion of both CD4+ and CD8+ blood T cells was observed from baseline to week 6 at doses 0.1 to 3.0 mg/kg. Partial responders in the 0.1-3.0 mg/kg groups had among the lowest normalized peripheral clonal expansion, especially among CD8+ T cells. After ivuxolimab, expanded clones were on average more numerous among CD8+ T cells than among CD4+ T cells. Antigen specificity was not determined for the clonally expanded peripheral T cells. Low levels of normalized T-cell clonal expansion were also shown by some nonresponding patients.

To sequence the TCRbeta CDR3 region, genomic DNA was isolated from the sorted cells. The immunoSEQ Assay was used to sequence the TCRbeta CDR3 regions. Here the immuneACCESS table is served through TCRdb, limited to in-frame sequences with V and J called. Missing clones are a known gap in these copies; in checked studies unresolved V genes cover under half, and the rest lacks a known reason. The sample contains 75,000 to 100,000 clones, approximately 86% of them found a single time. Around 2% of the sample is held by the ten biggest clonotypes. The trial excluded patients who had a history of autoimmune disease or were on systemic immunosuppression. Peripheral blood for TCR sequencing was collected from all dose cohorts at baseline, on cycle 4 day 1, and on cycle 7 day 1. Samples were obtained from an open-label, multicenter, first-in-human phase I dose-escalation trial of ivuxolimab. The trial enrolled adults with locally advanced or metastatic head and neck squamous cell, hepatocellular, melanoma or renal cell carcinoma. Before TCR sequencing, CD4+ and CD8+ T cells were separately sorted from peripheral blood.

CDR1 and CDR2 are read off the germline V gene as SGHDN and FVKESK. V sheds 4 bases and J sheds 7 bases, leaving 16 bases between their ends. Reading from cysteine to phenylalanine, the CDR3 counts 14 amino acids. The DNA shown is the 42-base CDR3, in frame from base 1. The TCR comes from an adult with an advanced solid tumor such as melanoma, head and neck, liver or kidney cancer. The chain is assembled from TRBV14 and TRBJ2-5; the D gene remains uncertain. Here the sequenced sample was CD4+ or CD8+ T cells sorted from blood, taken in a trial of the OX40 agonist ivuxolimab. The DNA sequence reads TGTGCCAGCAGCCCCCTGGGTTATACTGGGACCCAGTACTTC. Its protein product is CASSPLGYTGTQYF. The full variable domain, completed from the reference TRBV14 and TRBJ2-5 proteins outside the CDR3, reads EAGVTQFPSHSVIEKGQTVTLRCDPISGHDNLYWYRRVMGKEIKFLLHFVKESKQDESGMPNNRFLAERTGGTYSTLKVQPAELEDSGVYFCASSPLGYTGTQYFGPGTRLLVL.